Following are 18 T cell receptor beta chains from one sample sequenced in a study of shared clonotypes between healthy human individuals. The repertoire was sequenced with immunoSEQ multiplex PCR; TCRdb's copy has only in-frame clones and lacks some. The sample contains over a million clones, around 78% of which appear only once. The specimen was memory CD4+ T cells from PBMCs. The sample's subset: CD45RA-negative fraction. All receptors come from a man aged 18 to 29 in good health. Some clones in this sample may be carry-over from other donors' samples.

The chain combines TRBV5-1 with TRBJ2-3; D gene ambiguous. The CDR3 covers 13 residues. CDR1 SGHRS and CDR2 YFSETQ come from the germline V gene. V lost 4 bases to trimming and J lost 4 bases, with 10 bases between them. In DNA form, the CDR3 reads TGCGCCAGCAGCCTCGGGTGGGCAGATACGCAGTATTTT. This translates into CASSLGWADTQYF.

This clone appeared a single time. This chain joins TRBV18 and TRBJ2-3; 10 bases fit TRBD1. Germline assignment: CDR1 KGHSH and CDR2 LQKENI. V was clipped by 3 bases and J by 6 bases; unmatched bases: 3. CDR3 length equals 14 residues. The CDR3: CASSPRTGGDTQYF. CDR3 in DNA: TGTGCCAGCTCACCGCGGACAGGGGGGGATACGCAGTATTTT.

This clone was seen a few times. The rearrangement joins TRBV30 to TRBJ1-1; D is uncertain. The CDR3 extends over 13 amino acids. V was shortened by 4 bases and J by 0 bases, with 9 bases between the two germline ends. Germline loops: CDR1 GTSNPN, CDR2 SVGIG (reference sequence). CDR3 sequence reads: CAWKEQLNTEAFF. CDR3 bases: TGTGCCTGGAAGGAACAGTTGAACACTGAAGCTTTCTTT.

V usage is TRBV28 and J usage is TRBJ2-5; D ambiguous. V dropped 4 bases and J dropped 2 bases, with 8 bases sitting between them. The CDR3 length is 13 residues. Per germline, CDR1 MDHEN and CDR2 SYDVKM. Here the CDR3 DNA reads TGTGCCAGCAGTTCCCAGCTACAAGAGACCCAGTACTTC. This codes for CASSSQLQETQYF.

The CDR3 loop reads CASSLTSGGTEAFF. Written as DNA, the CDR3 is TGTGCCAGCAGCTTAACCTCGGGAGGAACTGAAGCTTTCTTT. The chain has TRBV11-1 and TRBJ1-1; D ambiguous. From germline, CDR1 is SGHAT and CDR2 FQDESV (reference sequence). The CDR3 has 14 residues. Trimming stripped 2 bases from V and 5 bases from J, with 12 bases between.

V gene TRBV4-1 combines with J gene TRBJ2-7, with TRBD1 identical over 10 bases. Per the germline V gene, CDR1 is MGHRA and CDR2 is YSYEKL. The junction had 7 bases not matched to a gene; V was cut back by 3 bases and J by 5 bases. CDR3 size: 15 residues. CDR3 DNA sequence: TGCGCCAGCAGCCAGCCCCGGGACAGGGGCAACGAGCAGTACTTC. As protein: CASSQPRDRGNEQYF.

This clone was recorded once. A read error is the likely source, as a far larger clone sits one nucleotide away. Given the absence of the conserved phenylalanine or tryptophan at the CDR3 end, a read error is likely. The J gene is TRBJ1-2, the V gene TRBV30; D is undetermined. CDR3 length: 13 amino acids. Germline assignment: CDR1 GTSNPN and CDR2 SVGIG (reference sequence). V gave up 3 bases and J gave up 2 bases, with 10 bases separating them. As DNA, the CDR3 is TGTGCCTGGAGCCCAGCATCAAACTATGGCTACACCTCC. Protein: CAWSPASNYGYTS.

The CDR3 sequence is CASRIRANGELFF. CDR3 DNA: TGTGCCAGCAGGATTAGGGCAAACGGGGAGCTGTTTTTT. The V gene is TRBV6-1, the J gene TRBJ2-2; D uncertain. CDR1 is MNHNS, CDR2 SASEGT, per germline. V lost 6 bases and J 7 bases, leaving 12 bases between the germline ends. The CDR3 extends over 13 amino acids.

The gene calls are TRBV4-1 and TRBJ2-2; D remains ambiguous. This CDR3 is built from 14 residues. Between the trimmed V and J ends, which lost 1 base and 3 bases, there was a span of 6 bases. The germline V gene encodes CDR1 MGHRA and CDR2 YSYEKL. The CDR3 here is CASSQGPYTGELFF. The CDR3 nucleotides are TGCGCCAGCAGCCAAGGGCCTTACACCGGGGAGCTGTTTTTT.

The CDR3 region has the DNA TGCGCCAGCAGCTTGGATCAGGGTCTCTATGGCTACACCTTC. Amino acid sequence: CASSLDQGLYGYTF. The rearrangement joins TRBV5-1 to TRBJ1-2; possible D gene TRBD1, 5 bases. The CDR3 spans 14 residues. Trimming cost V 0 bases and J 4 bases, with 10 bases left between them. Germline loops: CDR1 SGHRS, CDR2 YFSETQ.

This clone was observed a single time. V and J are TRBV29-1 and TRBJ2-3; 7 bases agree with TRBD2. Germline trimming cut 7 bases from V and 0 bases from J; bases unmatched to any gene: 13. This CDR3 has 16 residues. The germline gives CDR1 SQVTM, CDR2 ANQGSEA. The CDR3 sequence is CSAQKTSVGSTDTQYF. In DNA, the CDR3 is TGCAGCGCCCAAAAAACTAGCGTCGGTAGCACAGATACGCAGTATTTT.

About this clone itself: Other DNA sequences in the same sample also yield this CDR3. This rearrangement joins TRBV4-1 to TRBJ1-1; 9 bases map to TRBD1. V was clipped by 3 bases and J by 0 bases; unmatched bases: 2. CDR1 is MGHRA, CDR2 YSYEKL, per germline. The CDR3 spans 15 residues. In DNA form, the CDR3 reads TGCGCCAGCAGCCAGGGACAGGGCATGAACACTGAAGCTTTCTTT. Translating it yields CASSQGQGMNTEAFF.

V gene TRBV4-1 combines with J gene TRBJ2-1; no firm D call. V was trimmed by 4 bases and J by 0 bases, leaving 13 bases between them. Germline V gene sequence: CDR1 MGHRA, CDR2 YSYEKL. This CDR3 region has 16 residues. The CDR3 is CASSRTGRSSYNEQFF. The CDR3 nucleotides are TGCGCCAGCAGCCGTACCGGGCGGAGCTCCTACAATGAGCAGTTCTTC.

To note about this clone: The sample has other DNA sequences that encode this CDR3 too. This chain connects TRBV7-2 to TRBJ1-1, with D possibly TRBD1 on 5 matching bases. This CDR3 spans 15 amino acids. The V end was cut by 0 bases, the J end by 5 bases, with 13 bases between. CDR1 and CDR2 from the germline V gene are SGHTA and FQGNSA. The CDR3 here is CASSLALGGGTEAFF. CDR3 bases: TGTGCCAGCAGCTTAGCGCTGGGGGGAGGTACTGAAGCTTTCTTT.

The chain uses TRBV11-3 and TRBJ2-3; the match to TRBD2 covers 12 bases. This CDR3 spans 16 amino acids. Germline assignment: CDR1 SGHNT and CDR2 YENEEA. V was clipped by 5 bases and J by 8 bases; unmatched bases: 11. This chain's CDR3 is CASSPSSSGRAGTQYF. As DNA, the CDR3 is TGTGCCAGCAGCCCCTCTTCTAGCGGGAGGGCCGGTACGCAGTATTTT.

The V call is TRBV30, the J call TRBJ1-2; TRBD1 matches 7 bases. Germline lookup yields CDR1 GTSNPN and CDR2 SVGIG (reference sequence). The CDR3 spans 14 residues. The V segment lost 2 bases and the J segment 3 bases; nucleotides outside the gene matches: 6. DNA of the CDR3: TGTGCCTGGAGTTTAAAGGGGGCTCACTATGGCTACACCTTC. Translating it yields CAWSLKGAHYGYTF.

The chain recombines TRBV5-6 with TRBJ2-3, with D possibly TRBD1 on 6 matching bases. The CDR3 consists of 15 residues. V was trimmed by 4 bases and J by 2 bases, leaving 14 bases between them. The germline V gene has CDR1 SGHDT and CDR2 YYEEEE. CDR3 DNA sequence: TGTGCCAGCAGCATGGACAGTCCTTTCACAGATACGCAGTATTTT. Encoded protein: CASSMDSPFTDTQYF.

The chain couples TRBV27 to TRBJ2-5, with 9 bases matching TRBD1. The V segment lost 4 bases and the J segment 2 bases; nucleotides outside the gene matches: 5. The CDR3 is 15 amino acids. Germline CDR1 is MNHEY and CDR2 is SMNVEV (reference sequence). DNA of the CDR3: TGTGCCAGCAGTTCCCACGGGACAGGGCAAGAGACCCAGTACTTC. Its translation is CASSSHGTGQETQYF.